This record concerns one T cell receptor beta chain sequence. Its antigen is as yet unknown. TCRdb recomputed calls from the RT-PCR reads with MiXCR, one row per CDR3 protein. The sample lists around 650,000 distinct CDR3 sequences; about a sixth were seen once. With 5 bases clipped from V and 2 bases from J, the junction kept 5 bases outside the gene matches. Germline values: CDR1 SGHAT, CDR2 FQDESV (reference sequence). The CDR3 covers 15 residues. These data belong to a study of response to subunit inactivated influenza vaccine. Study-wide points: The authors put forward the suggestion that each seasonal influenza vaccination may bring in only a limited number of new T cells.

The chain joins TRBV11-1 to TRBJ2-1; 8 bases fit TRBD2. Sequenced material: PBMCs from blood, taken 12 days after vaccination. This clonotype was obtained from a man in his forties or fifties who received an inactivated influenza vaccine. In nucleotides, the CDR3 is TGTGCCAGCAGCGCCTCGACTAGCGCCTACAATGAGCAGTTCTTC. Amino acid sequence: CASSASTSAYNEQFF.